This T cell receptor beta chain was obtained from a study of metastatic and nonmetastatic thyroid tumors. Within the sample, this clone is medium-sized. With MiXCR, TCRdb reprocessed the PCR reads. The table includes around 16,000 clones, 27% detected once. Every patient was untreated before thyroid surgery. V shed 2 bases and J 7 bases; nucleotides not matched to a gene: 8. Germline assignment: CDR1 KGHDR and CDR2 SFDVKD. CDR3 length: 15 residues. The sequenced sample consisted of adjacent normal tissue. The clonotype comes from a female donor with papillary thyroid cancer or a benign thyroid nodule (not recorded which). Some clones in this sample may be carry-over from other donors' samples. This chain uses TRBV24-1 with TRBJ2-3, with TRBD2 matching 7 bases. The chain's CDR3 is CATSDSSGTTNTQYF. Written as DNA, the CDR3 is TGTGCCACCAGTGATTCGAGCGGGACGACAAATACGCAGTATTTT.